This TCR beta chain was obtained from a study of T cell responses to AZD1222 COVID-19 vaccine. The table lists this clone with a few counts. The table came from immunoSEQ multiplex PCR; TCRdb's copy has only in-frame clones and leaves some out. The data contain 75,000 to 95,000 clones, approximately 91% of them singletons. The receptor comes from an adult in good health. The material sequenced was peripheral blood, taken on day 0 of AZD1222 vaccination.

The CDR3 protein is CASSQSHMNTEAFF. The CDR3 nucleotides are TGTGCCAGCAGCCAATCACACATGAACACTGAAGCTTTCTTT. The chain links TRBV16 to TRBJ1-1, with unresolved D. The CDR3 is 14 amino acids. Germline V lookup: CDR1 KGHSY, CDR2 FQNENV. Between the trimmed V and J ends, which lost 0 bases and 0 bases, there was a span of 5 bases.